The sequence of this T cell receptor (beta chain) was determined in a study of cytomegalovirus exposure and HLA in healthy donors. Turning to this clone: Its cognate antigen is unknown.

General study points: Researchers reported in a later analysis that common viral pathogens appeared linked to several top clusters. Among TCR beta chains, those listed as cytomegalovirus-associated numbered around 160.

The PCR contained 60 Vbeta and 13 Jbeta primers. Using immunoSEQ multiplex PCR, the repertoire was profiled, and TCRdb retains in-frame clones only, with some absent. The sample contains over 100,000 clones, roughly 80% of which appear only once. In germline, CDR1 is SGHAT, CDR2 FQNNGV. This CDR3 comprises 10 residues. This rearrangement joins TRBV11-2 to TRBJ2-5; no clear D. The end of the DNA fits TRBJ2-7 better, so the J call may be wrong. This clonotype was obtained from a man aged 35-49 years in good health and CMV-seronegative. Sequences were obtained from PBMCs. The CDR3 is CASSHYEQYF. The CDR3 bases are TGTGCCAGCAGCCATTACGAGCAGTACTTC.